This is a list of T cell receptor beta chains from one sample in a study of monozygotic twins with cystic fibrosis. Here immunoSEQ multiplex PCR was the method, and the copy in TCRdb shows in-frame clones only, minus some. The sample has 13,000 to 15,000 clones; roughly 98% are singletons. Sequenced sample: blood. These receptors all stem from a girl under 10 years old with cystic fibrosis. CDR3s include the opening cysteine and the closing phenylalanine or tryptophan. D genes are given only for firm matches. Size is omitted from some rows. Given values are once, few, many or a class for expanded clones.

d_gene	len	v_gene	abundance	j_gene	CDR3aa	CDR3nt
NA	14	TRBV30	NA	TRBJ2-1	CASQRQKNYNEQFF	TGTGCCTCCCAGCGACAGAAAAATTACAATGAGCAGTTCTTC
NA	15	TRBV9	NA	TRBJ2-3	CASSAWGYSTDTQYF	TGTGCCAGCAGCGCCTGGGGATATAGCACAGATACGCAGTATTTT
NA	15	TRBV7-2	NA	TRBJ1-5	CASSLAPGITQPQHF	TGTGCCAGCAGCTTAGCGCCGGGAATCACTCAGCCCCAGCATTTT
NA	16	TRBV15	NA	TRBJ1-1	CATSRDFGGMNTEAFF	TGTGCCACCAGCAGGGACTTCGGGGGAATGAACACTGAAGCTTTCTTT
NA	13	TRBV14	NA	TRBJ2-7	CASSHGTTYEQYF	TGTGCCAGCAGCCACGGGACGACCTACGAGCAGTACTTC
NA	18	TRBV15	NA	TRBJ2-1	CATSRPPGAGEELAEQFF	TGTGCCACCAGCAGACCCCCGGGGGCGGGGGAGGAGCTCGCGGAGCAGTTCTTC
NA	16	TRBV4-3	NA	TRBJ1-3	CASSQDDEGTGNTIYF	TGCGCCAGCAGCCAAGATGATGAGGGGACTGGAAACACCATATATTTT
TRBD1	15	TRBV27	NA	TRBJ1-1	CASSTTGTGFGEAFF	TGTGCCAGCAGCACAACCGGGACAGGGTTCGGCGAAGCTTTCTTT
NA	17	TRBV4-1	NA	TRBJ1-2	CASSQGTFAGDDYGYTF	TGCGCCAGCAGCCAAGGAACTTTCGCAGGGGATGACTATGGCTACACCTTC
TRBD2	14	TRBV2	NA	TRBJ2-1	CASSTSGRENEQFF	TGTGCCAGCAGTACTAGCGGGAGGGAAAATGAGCAGTTCTTC
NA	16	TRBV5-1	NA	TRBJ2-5	CASSLGNVRGQETQYF	TGCGCCAGCAGCTTGGGAAACGTCCGAGGTCAAGAGACCCAGTACTTC
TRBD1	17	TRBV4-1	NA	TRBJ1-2	CASSQDSLGQGIYGYTF	TGCGCCAGCAGCCAAGATTCTCTAGGACAGGGGATCTATGGCTACACCTTC
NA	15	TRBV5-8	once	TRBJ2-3	CASIRKEWYTDTQYF	TGTGCCAGCATCAGGAAAGAGTGGTACACAGATACGCAGTATTTT
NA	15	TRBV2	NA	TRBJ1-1	CASSEGGHTNTEAFF	TGTGCCAGCAGTGAGGGAGGACACACGAACACTGAAGCTTTCTTT
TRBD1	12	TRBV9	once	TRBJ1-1	CASSFGTGEAFF	TGTGCCAGCAGCTTCGGGACAGGGGAGGCTTTCTTT
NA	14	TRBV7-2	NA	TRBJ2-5	CASSPRAFQETQYF	TGTGCCAGCAGTCCCAGAGCGTTCCAAGAGACCCAGTACTTC
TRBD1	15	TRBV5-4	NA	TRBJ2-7	CASSPYDRGLREQYF	TGTGCCAGCAGCCCCTACGACAGGGGGTTACGCGAGCAGTACTTC
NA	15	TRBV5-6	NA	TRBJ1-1	CASSWSNVWNTEAFF	TGTGCGAGCAGCTGGAGTAACGTGTGGAACACTGAAGCTTTCTTT
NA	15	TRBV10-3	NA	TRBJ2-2	CAISEGGKDTGELFF	TGTGCCATCAGTGAAGGGGGGAAGGACACCGGGGAGCTGTTTTTT
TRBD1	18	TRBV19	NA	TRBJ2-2	CASSGYRGRVANTGELFF	TGTGCCAGTAGTGGATACAGGGGGCGCGTAGCGAACACCGGGGAGCTGTTTTTT
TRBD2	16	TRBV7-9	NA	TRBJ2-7	CASSPPSGFHSYEQYF	TGTGCCAGCAGCCCTCCTAGCGGGTTCCACTCCTACGAGCAGTACTTC
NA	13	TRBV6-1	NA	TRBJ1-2	CASSARDTYGYTF	TGTGCCAGCAGTGCCCGGGACACCTATGGCTACACCTTC
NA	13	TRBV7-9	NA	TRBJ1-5	CASSFESNQPQHF	TGTGCCAGCAGCTTCGAATCGAATCAGCCCCAGCATTTT
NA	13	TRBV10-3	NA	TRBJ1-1	CAISGTTNTEAFF	TGTGCCATCAGTGGGACTACGAACACTGAAGCTTTCTTT
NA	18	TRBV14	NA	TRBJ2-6	CASSPLGGQRSGANVLTF	TGTGCCAGCAGCCCGCTCGGGGGACAACGCTCTGGGGCCAACGTCCTGACTTTC
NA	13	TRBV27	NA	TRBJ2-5	CASSFLGAETQYF	TGTGCCAGCAGTTTCCTGGGGGCAGAGACCCAGTACTTC
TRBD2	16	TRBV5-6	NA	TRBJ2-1	CASSLIASGRLVEQFF	TGTGCCAGCAGCTTGATCGCTAGCGGGAGGTTGGTTGAGCAGTTCTTC
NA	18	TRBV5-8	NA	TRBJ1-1	CASSVGPSGRSYNTEAFF	TGTGCCAGCAGCGTGGGACCGTCGGGCCGCTCCTATAACACTGAAGCTTTCTTT
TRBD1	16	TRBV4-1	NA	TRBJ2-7	CASSQVPGTGTYEQYF	TGCGCCAGCAGCCAAGTCCCCGGGACAGGTACCTACGAGCAGTACTTC
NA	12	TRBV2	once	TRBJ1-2	CASRPGAYGYTF	TGTGCCAGCAGGCCAGGGGCCTATGGCTACACCTTC
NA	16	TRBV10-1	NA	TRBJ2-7	CASSESSTGGMGEQYF	TGCGCCAGCAGTGAGTCATCGACTGGCGGGATGGGGGAGCAGTACTTC
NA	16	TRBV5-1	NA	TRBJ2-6	CASSLWGNSGANVLTF	TGCGCCAGCAGCTTGTGGGGGAACTCTGGGGCCAACGTCCTGACTTTC
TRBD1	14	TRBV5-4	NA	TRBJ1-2	CASSLEGASYGYTF	TGTGCCAGCAGCTTGGAGGGGGCGAGCTATGGCTACACCTTC
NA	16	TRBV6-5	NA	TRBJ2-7	CASSYSVGFRAYEQYF	TGTGCCAGCAGTTACTCAGTAGGTTTTAGGGCCTACGAGCAGTACTTC
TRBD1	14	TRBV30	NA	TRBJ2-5	CAWTTTGGIETQYF	TGTGCCTGGACCACGACAGGGGGTATAGAGACCCAGTACTTC
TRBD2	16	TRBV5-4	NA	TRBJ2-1	CASSRGTSGRENEQFF	TGTGCCAGCAGCCGTGGGACTAGCGGGAGGGAGAATGAGCAGTTCTTC
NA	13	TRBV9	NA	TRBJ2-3	CASSVDVVDTQYF	TGTGCCAGCAGCGTAGATGTGGTAGATACGCAGTATTTT
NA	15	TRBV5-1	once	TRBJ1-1	CASSFQEQGGGEAFF	TGCGCCAGCAGCTTCCAGGAACAGGGAGGGGGTGAAGCTTTCTTT
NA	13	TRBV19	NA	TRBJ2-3	CASTGDPLTTQYF	TGTGCCAGTACCGGGGATCCCCTAACCACGCAGTATTTT
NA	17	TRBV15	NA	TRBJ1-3	CATSRDRGQSSGNTIYF	TGTGCCACCAGCAGAGATCGGGGGCAGAGCTCTGGAAACACCATATATTTT
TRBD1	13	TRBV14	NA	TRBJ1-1	CASSQGDRDQAFF	TGTGCCAGCAGCCAAGGAGACAGGGACCAAGCTTTCTTT
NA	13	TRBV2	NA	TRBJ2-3	CASSDRGTGTQYF	TGTGCCAGCAGTGATCGAGGTACCGGTACGCAGTATTTT
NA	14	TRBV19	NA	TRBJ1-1	CASIRSRGNTEAFF	TGTGCCAGTATCCGAAGTCGGGGGAACACTGAAGCTTTCTTT
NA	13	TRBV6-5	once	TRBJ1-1	CASSARGATEAFF	TGTGCCAGCAGCGCGAGGGGGGCCACTGAAGCTTTCTTT
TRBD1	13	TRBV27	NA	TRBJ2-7	CASSWTGSYEQYF	TGTGCCAGCAGTTGGACAGGGTCCTACGAGCAGTACTTC
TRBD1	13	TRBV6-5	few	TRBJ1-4	CASSYSSGQGLFF	TGTGCCAGCAGTTACTCATCGGGACAGGGGCTGTTTTTT
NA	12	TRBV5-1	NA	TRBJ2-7	CASSPELGQQYF	TGCGCCAGCAGCCCCGAACTCGGCCAGCAGTACTTC
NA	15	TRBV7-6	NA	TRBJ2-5	CASSLYRVPRETQYF	TGTGCCAGCAGCTTATATCGGGTTCCCCGGGAGACCCAGTACTTC
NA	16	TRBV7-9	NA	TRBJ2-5	CASSHPTDSWRETQYF	TGTGCCAGCAGCCACCCTACGGACAGTTGGAGAGAGACCCAGTACTTC
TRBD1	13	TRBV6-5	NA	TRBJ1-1	CASSDSGGTEAFF	TGTGCCAGCAGTGACTCAGGGGGCACTGAAGCTTTCTTT
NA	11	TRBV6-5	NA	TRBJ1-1	CASSLGTPFEF	TGTGCCAGCAGCTTAGGGACACCCTTTGAGTTT
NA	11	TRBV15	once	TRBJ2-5	CATSRGATQYF	TGTGCCACCAGCAGAGGGGCAACCCAGTACTTC
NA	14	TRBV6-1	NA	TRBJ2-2	CASSPSDETGELFF	TGTGCCAGCAGTCCATCCGACGAGACCGGGGAGCTGTTTTTT
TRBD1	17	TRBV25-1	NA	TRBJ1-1	CASRGVRTGGDHTEAFF	TGTGCCAGCAGGGGGGTAAGGACAGGGGGTGATCACACTGAAGCTTTCTTT
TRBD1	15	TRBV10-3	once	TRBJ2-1	CAIRHPGQGVDEQFF	TGTGCCATCAGGCACCCGGGACAGGGGGTAGATGAGCAGTTCTTC
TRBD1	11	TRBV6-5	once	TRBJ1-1	CAGNRGTEAFF	TGTGCCGGAAACAGGGGCACTGAAGCTTTCTTT
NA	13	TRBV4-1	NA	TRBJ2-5	CASSQGRVETQYF	TGCGCCAGCAGCCAAGGCAGGGTGGAGACCCAGTACTTC
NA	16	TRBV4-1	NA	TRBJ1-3	CASSQDHVISGNTIYF	TGCGCCAGCAGCCAAGACCATGTCATATCTGGAAACACCATATATTTT